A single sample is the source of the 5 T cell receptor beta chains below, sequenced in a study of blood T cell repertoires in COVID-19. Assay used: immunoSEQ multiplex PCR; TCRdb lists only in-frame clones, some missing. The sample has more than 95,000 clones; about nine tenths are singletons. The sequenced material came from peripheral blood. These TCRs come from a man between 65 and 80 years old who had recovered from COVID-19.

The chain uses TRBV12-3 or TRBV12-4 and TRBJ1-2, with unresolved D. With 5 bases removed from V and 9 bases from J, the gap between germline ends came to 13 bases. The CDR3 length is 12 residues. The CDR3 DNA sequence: TGTGCCAGCAGTCCCTACCCTGGTAGCTACACCTTC. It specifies CASSPYPGSYTF.

Here the CDR3 DNA reads TGTGCCAGCAGTTCCACAGGGGGCGCCGACACTGAAGCTTTCTTT. This sequence encodes CASSSTGGADTEAFF. This chain uses TRBV5-4 with TRBJ1-1; 9 bases align to TRBD1. The CDR3 runs to 15 residues. V gave up 5 bases and J gave up 3 bases; unmatched junction bases: 8. Germline V gives CDR1 SGHNT, CDR2 YYREEE (reference sequence).

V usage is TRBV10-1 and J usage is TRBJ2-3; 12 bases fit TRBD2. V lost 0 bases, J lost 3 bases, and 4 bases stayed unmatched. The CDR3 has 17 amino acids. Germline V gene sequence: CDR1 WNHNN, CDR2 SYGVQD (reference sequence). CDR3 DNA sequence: TGCGCCAGCAGTGAGTCTCTAGCGGGGGGGCCGACAGATACGCAGTATTTT. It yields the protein CASSESLAGGPTDTQYF.

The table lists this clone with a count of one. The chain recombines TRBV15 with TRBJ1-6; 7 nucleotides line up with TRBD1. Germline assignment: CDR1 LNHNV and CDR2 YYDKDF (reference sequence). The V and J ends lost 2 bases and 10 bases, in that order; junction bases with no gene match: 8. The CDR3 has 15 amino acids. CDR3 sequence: CATSRYDRAESPLHF. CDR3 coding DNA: TGTGCCACCAGCAGATACGACAGGGCAGAATCACCCCTCCACTTT. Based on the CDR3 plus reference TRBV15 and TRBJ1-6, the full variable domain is DAMVIQNPRYQVTQFGKPVTLSCSQTLNHNVMYWYQQKSSQAPKLLFHYYDKDFNNEADTPDNFQSRRPNTSFCFLDIRSPGLGDTAMYLCATSRYDRAESPLHFGNGTRLTVT.

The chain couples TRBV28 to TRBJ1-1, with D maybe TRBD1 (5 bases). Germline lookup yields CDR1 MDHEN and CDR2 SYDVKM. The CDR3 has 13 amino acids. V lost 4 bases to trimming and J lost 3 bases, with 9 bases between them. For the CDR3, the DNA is TGTGCCAGCAGTTCTACAGGCTACACTGAAGCTTTCTTT. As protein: CASSSTGYTEAFF.